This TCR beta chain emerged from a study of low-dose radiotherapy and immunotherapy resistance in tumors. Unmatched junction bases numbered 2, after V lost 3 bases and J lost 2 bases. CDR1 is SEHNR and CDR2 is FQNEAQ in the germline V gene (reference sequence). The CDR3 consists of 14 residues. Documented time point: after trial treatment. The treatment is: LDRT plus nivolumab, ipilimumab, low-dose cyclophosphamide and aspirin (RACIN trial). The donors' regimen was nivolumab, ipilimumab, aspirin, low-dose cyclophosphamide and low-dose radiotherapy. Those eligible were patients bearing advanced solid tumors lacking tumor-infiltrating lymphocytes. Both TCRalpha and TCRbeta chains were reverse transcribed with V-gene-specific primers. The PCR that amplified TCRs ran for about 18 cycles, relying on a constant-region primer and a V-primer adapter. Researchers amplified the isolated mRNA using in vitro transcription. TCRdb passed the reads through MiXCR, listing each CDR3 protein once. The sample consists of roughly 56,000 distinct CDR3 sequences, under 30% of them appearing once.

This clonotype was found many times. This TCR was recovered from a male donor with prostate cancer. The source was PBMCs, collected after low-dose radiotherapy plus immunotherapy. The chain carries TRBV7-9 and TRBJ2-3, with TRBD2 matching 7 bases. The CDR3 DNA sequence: TGTGCCAGCAGCTTCGAGCGGGACACAGATACGCAGTATTTT. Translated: CASSFERDTDTQYF.